These T cell receptor beta chains were read from a single sample in a study of human CD8 memory T cell subsets. TCRdb reanalyzed the 5' RACE reads and collapses them to one entry per CDR3 protein, without DNA. Across around 11,000 distinct CDR3 sequences, the top ten clones capture roughly 16% of the sample. The source material was CD8+ T cells from PBMCs. The receptor source for this set is a human donor in good health. The CDR3 runs from the conserved cysteine through the conserved F or W. The listing skips clone size in some rows; elsewhere it reads once, few, many or a size class.

J: TRBJ2-1; V: TRBV7-9; size: .; CDR3: CASSLQRERLNEQFF
J: TRBJ2-7; V: TRBV5-1; size: .; CDR3: CASSLDRTYEQYF
J: TRBJ2-5; V: TRBV5-1; size: .; CDR3: CASSLAWEETQYF
J: TRBJ2-2; V: TRBV27; size: .; CDR3: CASSFDTGELFF
J: TRBJ2-5; V: TRBV6-1; size: .; CDR3: CASIRDTEETQYF
J: TRBJ2-5; V: TRBV2; size: .; CDR3: CASGGGQWTQYF
J: TRBJ2-5; V: TRBV10-3; size: .; CDR3: CATRTALQETQYF
J: TRBJ1-2; V: TRBV14; size: .; CDR3: CASSPRTGLEGYTF
J: TRBJ1-1; V: TRBV7-9; size: .; CDR3: CASSLAPGQGFEAFF
J: TRBJ2-1; V: TRBV27; size: .; CDR3: CASSPNRQGGEQFF
J: TRBJ2-7; V: TRBV28; size: .; CDR3: CASSYAVTGPSHEQYF
J: TRBJ2-5; V: TRBV3-1; size: .; CDR3: CASSQEHGIQETQYF
J: TRBJ2-7; V: TRBV7-9; size: .; CDR3: CASSSLRDEQYF
J: TRBJ1-1; V: TRBV27; size: .; CDR3: CASSLAGANTEAFF
J: TRBJ2-4; V: TRBV28; size: .; CDR3: CASSSPNKKNIQYF
J: TRBJ2-1; V: TRBV9; size: .; CDR3: CASSVWGASYNEQFF
J: TRBJ2-2; V: TRBV29-1; size: .; CDR3: CSVEGGVNTGELFF
J: TRBJ2-1; V: TRBV9; size: .; CDR3: CASSTWGHEQFF
J: TRBJ1-4; V: TRBV12-3/TRBV12-4; size: medium-sized; CDR3: CASSSTRQILNEKLFF
J: TRBJ1-5; V: TRBV12-5; size: .; CDR3: CASGLYSGTGNQPQHF
J: TRBJ2-5; V: TRBV20-1; size: .; CDR3: CSASRGSETQYF
J: TRBJ1-5; V: TRBV19; size: .; CDR3: CASSIVLSGRGHQPQHF